This T cell receptor (beta chain) emerged from a study of blood T cells in healthy people across ages. General study results and limits: Long-lived donors carried more naive CD4+ cells and greater diversity than aged donors.

Next came a second PCR, run for roughly 6 to 11 cycles, which used a sample-barcoded 5' primer along with a J-beta primer mix. TCRdb reanalysed the 5' RACE reads using MiXCR and keeps one entry per CDR3 protein. Of about 650,000 distinct CDR3 sequences in the sample, 32% are singletons; the top ten hold just over 15%. This clonotype was observed at least ten times. Its antigen remains unknown. There are 16 residues in the CDR3. Germline V gene data show CDR1 as MNHNS and CDR2 as SASEGT. Between the trimmed V and J ends, which lost 1 base and 9 bases, there was a span of 20 bases. V and J are TRBV6-1 and TRBJ2-3, with D possibly called TRBD1 or TRBD2 (5 bases each). The receptor was derived from a woman of 80 years or more in good health. Sequencing was performed on blood. CDR3 in DNA: TGTGCCAGCAGTGAAGGGGCAGGCCCGATTGAGGGGACGCAGTATTTT. Encoded protein: CASSEGAGPIEGTQYF.